The 27 T cell receptor beta chains in this list originate from one sample, sequenced in a study of T cell responses to AZD1222 COVID-19 vaccine. Clones were sequenced by immunoSEQ multiplex PCR, and TCRdb holds only the in-frame ones, with some missing. The sample yields 150,000 to 200,000 clones, roughly nine tenths seen once. This material consisted of peripheral blood, taken 28 days after the second AZD1222 dose. Receptor source: an adult who received the AZD1222 COVID-19 vaccine.

The V call is TRBV3-1 (or the pseudogene TRBV3-2), the J call TRBJ1-1; D is ambiguous. Germline V gene sequence: CDR1 LGHDT, CDR2 YNNKEL (reference sequence). Trimming removed 3 bases at V and 5 bases at J, with 13 bases between. This CDR3 is 14 amino acids long. CDR3: CASSHNLPGTEAFF. The CDR3 nucleotides are TGTGCCAGCAGCCATAACCTCCCGGGGACTGAAGCTTTCTTT.

The chain joins TRBV12-3 or TRBV12-4 to TRBJ1-4, with D uncertain. V was pared by 4 bases and J by 7 bases, with 4 bases between. This CDR3 contains 11 residues. The DNA for the CDR3 is TGTGCCAGCAGTTATGGTGAAAAACTGTTTTTT. It specifies CASSYGEKLFF.

The chain recombines TRBV19 with TRBJ2-2; D might be TRBD1 (5 bases). V was pared by 3 bases and J by 7 bases, with 6 bases between. The CDR3 runs 12 residues. Germline values: CDR1 LNHDA, CDR2 SQIVND (reference sequence). The CDR3 protein is CASSIRGGELFF. The CDR3 nucleotides are TGTGCCAGTAGTATTAGGGGCGGGGAGCTGTTTTTT.

The J gene is TRBJ2-7, the V gene TRBV10-3; 10 bases are a match to TRBD2. V trimming: 4 bases; J trimming: 4 bases; junction bases outside the gene matches: 13. This CDR3 region has 17 residues. Germline V gene lookup returns CDR1 ENHRY and CDR2 SYGVKD. The CDR3 region is CAISGLLSGGDSYEQYF. The CDR3, as DNA: TGTGCCATCAGTGGGTTATTAAGCGGGGGGGACTCTTACGAGCAGTACTTC.

V and J are TRBV19 and TRBJ1-5, with 8 bases that match TRBD1. V dropped 7 bases and J dropped 6; count of bases not matched to a gene: 11. The CDR3 totals 15 residues. Germline values: CDR1 LNHDA, CDR2 SQIVND (reference sequence). The DNA of the CDR3 is TGTGCCAGTACCCGGGACGGACAGGGCGGTCAGCCCCAGCATTTT. This codes for CASTRDGQGGQPQHF. Full variable domain (rest looked up from reference TRBV19 and TRBJ1-5): DGGITQSPKYLFRKEGQNVTLSCEQNLNHDAMYWYRQDPGQGLRLIYYSQIVNDFQKGDIAEGYSVSREKKESFPLTVTSAQKNPTAFYLCASTRDGQGGQPQHFGDGTRLSIL.

Only one count was recorded for this clone. This same CDR3 is encoded by further DNA sequences in the sample. This sequence joins TRBV2 and TRBJ1-5; 7 bases align to TRBD1. CDR1 is SNHLY, CDR2 FYNNEI, per germline. Trimming took 6 bases from V and 4 from J; bases not matched to a gene: 9. The CDR3 extends over 15 amino acids. The CDR3 sequence: CASSETRTGNQPQHF. The CDR3 coding sequence is TGTGCCAGCAGCGAAACCCGGACAGGAAATCAGCCCCAGCATTTT.

The V gene is TRBV30, the J gene TRBJ2-5; 10 bases align to TRBD2. There are 16 residues in the CDR3. Per the germline V gene, CDR1 is GTSNPN and CDR2 is SVGIG (reference sequence). J was trimmed by 5 bases and V by 3 bases; bases with no gene match: 12. CDR3 sequence: CAWSPSGGHGMETQYF. DNA for the CDR3: TGTGCCTGGAGCCCTAGCGGGGGCCACGGAATGGAGACCCAGTACTTC.

The chain employs TRBV30 and TRBJ1-1; D is unresolved. The germline gives CDR1 GTSNPN, CDR2 SVGIG (reference sequence). CDR3 size: 10 residues. The ends were cut back, 4 bases at V and 10 bases at J, with 10 bases in the middle. CDR3 loop: CAWTPIGAFF. The DNA of the CDR3 is TGTGCCTGGACTCCTATCGGAGCTTTCTTT.

This chain joins TRBV19 and TRBJ1-4, with 7 positions matching TRBD1. V was pared by 6 bases and J by 0 bases, with 7 bases of the junction left unmatched. Germline CDR1 reads LNHDA; CDR2 reads SQIVND (reference sequence). The CDR3 is made up of 16 amino acids. The CDR3 protein is CASRKRDSTTNEKLFF. CDR3 coding DNA: TGTGCCAGTAGGAAGCGGGACAGCACAACTAATGAAAAACTGTTTTTT.

This clone appeared a single time. The rearrangement links TRBV7-9 to TRBJ2-7, with 9 bases matching TRBD1. This CDR3 has 13 amino acids. Trimming cost V 8 bases and J 6 bases; bases outside gene matches: 8. Germline V gene data show CDR1 as SEHNR and CDR2 as FQNEAQ (reference sequence). The chain's CDR3 is CASSWDRALEQYF. In nucleotides, the CDR3 is TGTGCCAGCTCCTGGGACAGGGCTCTCGAGCAGTACTTC.

This clone appeared once. The J gene is TRBJ1-1, the V gene TRBV4-1, with D unresolved. Germline V gene lookup returns CDR1 MGHRA and CDR2 YSYEKL. Trimming removed 0 bases at V and 3 bases at J, with 11 bases between. The length of the CDR3 is 15 residues. In DNA form, the CDR3 reads TGCGCCAGCAGCCAAGATGGGTTCCGTTACACTGAAGCTTTCTTT. Encoded protein: CASSQDGFRYTEAFF.

The chain has TRBV27 and TRBJ2-5; D may be TRBD1 (6 bases). Germline V gene data show CDR1 as MNHEY and CDR2 as SMNVEV (reference sequence). The CDR3 covers 15 residues. V lost 0 bases, J lost 4 bases, and 12 bases lay in between. CDR3 in amino acids: CASSLSGTIGETQYF. The CDR3 bases are TGTGCCAGCAGTTTATCCGGGACAATAGGAGAGACCCAGTACTTC.

This chain connects TRBV6-2 or TRBV6-3 to TRBJ1-1; D is uncertain. The CDR3 is 11 residues long. Trimming removed 4 bases from V and 10 bases from J, with 10 bases in between. In germline, CDR1 is MNHEY, CDR2 SVGEGT. CDR3 residues: CASSSRLGAFF. The CDR3, as DNA: TGTGCCAGCAGTTCCCGGCTCGGAGCTTTCTTT.

The rearrangement joins TRBV28 to TRBJ2-1; 10 bases map to TRBD2. The CDR3 spans 16 residues. Germline trimming cut 6 bases from V and 0 bases from J; bases unmatched to any gene: 5. From germline, CDR1 is MDHEN and CDR2 SYDVKM. The CDR3 region has the DNA TGTGCCAGCAGGCGGGGACTAGCGAGCTCCTACAATGAGCAGTTCTTC. As protein: CASRRGLASSYNEQFF.

The chain is built from TRBV5-1 and TRBJ1-1, with 10 bases fitting TRBD1. This CDR3 comprises 14 residues. The junction had 5 bases not matched to a gene; V was cut back by 4 bases and J by 5 bases. In germline, CDR1 is SGHRS, CDR2 YFSETQ. The CDR3 sequence: CASSMDRGWTEAFF. The CDR3 DNA follows: TGCGCCAGCAGCATGGACAGGGGGTGGACTGAAGCTTTCTTT.

Note on this clone: At one end, the junction sequence differs from germline, possibly due to a read error. This sequence joins TRBV7-7 and TRBJ2-5; TRBD2 might be the D (7 bases). Per the germline V gene, CDR1 is SSHAT and CDR2 is FNYEAQ (reference sequence). The CDR3 has 16 amino acids. In DNA form, the CDR3 reads TGTGCTAGCAGCTTAGGATCGGGGGGCATCCAAGAGACCCAGTACTTC. Residues: CASSLGSGGIQETQYF.

This clone was recorded only once. V gene TRBV5-1 combines with J gene TRBJ1-1; 9 bases line up with TRBD1. Germline CDR1 and CDR2: SGHRS and YFSETQ. V shed 4 bases and J 4 bases; nucleotides not matched to a gene: 8. This CDR3 region has 15 residues. The CDR3 nucleotides read TGCGCCAGCAGCCCGGGGACAGGGAGGGCCACTGAAGCTTTCTTT. Protein sequence: CASSPGTGRATEAFF.

This sequence joins TRBV27 and TRBJ2-3; 11 positions agree with TRBD2. Germline V gives CDR1 MNHEY, CDR2 SMNVEV (reference sequence). V was clipped by 5 bases and J by 2 bases; unmatched bases: 9. The CDR3 runs 17 residues. The CDR3 nucleotides are TGTGCCAGCAGTCAGATGGGACTAGCGGTATCCACAGATACGCAGTATTTT. Translated: CASSQMGLAVSTDTQYF.

The chain employs TRBV28 and TRBJ1-5; a weak D match, TRBD1 (5 bases). Germline loops: CDR1 MDHEN, CDR2 SYDVKM. This CDR3 has 20 amino acids. V lost 5 bases and J lost 0, with 26 bases in between. The CDR3 sequence is CASSPPTHPRSGYSNQPQHF. The CDR3 region has the DNA TGTGCCAGCAGTCCACCCACCCACCCCCGGTCAGGGTATAGCAATCAGCCCCAGCATTTT.

This chain connects TRBV6-2 or TRBV6-3 to TRBJ2-5; 9 bases agree with TRBD2. This CDR3 has 16 amino acids. With 2 bases clipped from V and 1 base from J, the junction kept 5 bases outside the gene matches. The germline V gene has CDR1 MNHEY and CDR2 SVGEGT. CDR3 amino acids: CASSYPAGGTQETQYF. As DNA, the CDR3 is TGTGCCAGCAGTTACCCGGCGGGGGGGACCCAAGAGACCCAGTACTTC.

V gene TRBV19 combines with J gene TRBJ2-2, with a possible D match to TRBD1 (7 bases). This CDR3 spans 15 amino acids. Germline CDR1 LNHDA, CDR2 SQIVND (reference sequence). V lost 6 bases, J lost 1 base, and 12 bases lay in between. The CDR3 spells CASSRQGGNTGELFF. CDR3 DNA: TGTGCCAGTAGCCGACAGGGAGGGAACACCGGGGAGCTGTTTTTT.

The chain recombines TRBV5-1 with TRBJ1-4, with TRBD1 matching 7 bases. V lost 0 bases to trimming and J lost 1 base; unmatched junction nucleotides: 9. This CDR3 is built from 18 residues. Germline CDR1 and CDR2: SGHRS and YFSETQ. In DNA form, the CDR3 reads TGCGCCAGCAGCTTGGGTGTGACAGGGAAACAAACTAATGAAAAACTGTTTTTT. This sequence encodes CASSLGVTGKQTNEKLFF. The full variable domain, in which reference TRBV5-1 and TRBJ1-4 provide the parts outside the CDR3, is KAGVTQTPRYLIKTRGQQVTLSCSPISGHRSVSWYQQTPGQGLQFLFEYFSETQRNKGNFPGRFSGRQFSNSRSEMNVSTLELGDSALYLCASSLGVTGKQTNEKLFFGSGTQLSVL.

The chain is built from TRBV7-9 and TRBJ2-7, with 10 positions matching TRBD2. V lost 6 bases to trimming and J lost 3 bases; unmatched junction nucleotides: 2. Looked up from germline, CDR1 is SEHNR and CDR2 is FQNEAQ (reference sequence). The CDR3 loop spans 13 amino acids. The CDR3 sequence is CASSTSGNYEQYF. For the CDR3, the DNA is TGTGCCAGCAGTACTAGCGGGAACTACGAGCAGTACTTC.

The V gene is TRBV7-2, the J gene TRBJ2-1; no clear D gene. Germline V gene lookup returns CDR1 SGHTA and CDR2 FQGNSA. The CDR3 has 12 amino acids. The germline V and J ends were trimmed by 4 bases and 9 bases, with 10 bases remaining between them. CDR3 residues: CASSYLGLEQFF. The CDR3 region has the DNA TGTGCCAGCAGCTATCTGGGTCTTGAGCAGTTCTTC. The full variable domain, rest sourced from reference TRBV7-2 and TRBJ2-1, is GAGVSQSPSNKVTEKGKDVELRCDPISGHTALYWYRQSLGQGLEFLIYFQGNSAPDKSGLPSDRFSAERTGGSVSTLTIQRTQQEDSAVYLCASSYLGLEQFFGPGTRLTVL.

CDR3 bases: TGTGCCAGCAGCTTAGCGAGCGGGGCCCCGGGGGTGATCGGCGGGGGTGAGCAGTTCTTC. Its protein product is CASSLASGAPGVIGGGEQFF. V usage is TRBV7-2 and J usage is TRBJ2-1; TRBD2 matches 7 bases. Germline V gene data show CDR1 as SGHTA and CDR2 as FQGNSA. The CDR3 spans 20 residues. V was clipped by 0 bases and J by 9 bases; unmatched bases: 23.

This clone was detected once. The CDR3 here is CASSLDRRGGEKLFF. The CDR3 bases are TGTGCCAGCAGCTTAGATCGGAGGGGTGGGGAAAAACTGTTTTTT. The V call is TRBV11-2, the J call TRBJ1-4; D is perhaps TRBD1 (5 bases). Trimming left V 0 bases short and J 8 bases short, with 13 bases between. The CDR3 totals 15 residues. Germline values: CDR1 SGHAT, CDR2 FQNNGV.

The rearrangement uses TRBV7-9 and TRBJ1-2; weak D call: TRBD1 (5 bases). Deletions cut 6 bases from V and 6 bases from J, with 23 bases between. This CDR3 contains 16 residues. Germline V gene sequence: CDR1 SEHNR, CDR2 FQNEAQ (reference sequence). CDR3 residues: CASSLRGNRMKNGYTF. For the CDR3, the DNA is TGTGCCAGCAGTCTTAGAGGGAACAGGATGAAGAATGGCTACACCTTC.